Listed below are T cell receptor beta chains from one sample, sequenced in a study of OX40 agonist ivuxolimab in advanced cancers. This table comes from immunoSEQ multiplex PCR, and its TCRdb copy is limited to in-frame clones, with some not included. The table has over 15,000 clones, just under 75% seen once. The material sequenced was CD4+ or CD8+ T cells sorted from blood, taken in a trial of the OX40 agonist ivuxolimab. Receptors originate from an adult with an advanced solid tumor such as melanoma, head and neck, liver or kidney cancer. CDR3s include the opening cysteine and the closing phenylalanine or tryptophan. Each record gives: J gene, D gene, clone size, V gene, CDR3 protein, CDR3 DNA. D genes are given only for firm matches. A row's size may be missing; if present it is once, few, many or a size class.

J gene: TRBJ2-7
D gene: -
clone size: -
V gene: TRBV27
CDR3 protein: CASSLKESSYEQYF
CDR3 DNA: TGTGCCAGCAGTTTAAAGGAAAGCTCCTACGAGCAGTACTTC

J gene: TRBJ1-4
D gene: -
clone size: -
V gene: TRBV6-4
CDR3 protein: CASSERGVINEKLFF
CDR3 DNA: TGTGCCAGCAGTGAAAGGGGTGTGATTAATGAAAAACTGTTTTTT

J gene: TRBJ2-1
D gene: TRBD2
clone size: -
V gene: TRBV27
CDR3 protein: CASSTSGTSGARQFF
CDR3 DNA: TGTGCCAGCAGTACCTCCGGGACTAGCGGGGCCCGGCAGTTCTTC

J gene: TRBJ1-1
D gene: TRBD1
clone size: -
V gene: TRBV27
CDR3 protein: CASSDRGTEAFF
CDR3 DNA: TGTGCCAGCAGCGACAGGGGTACTGAAGCTTTCTTT

J gene: TRBJ2-3
D gene: -
clone size: medium-sized
V gene: TRBV10-1
CDR3 protein: CASSESNSGVHGTQYF
CDR3 DNA: TGCGCCAGCAGTGAGTCCAATAGCGGAGTCCACGGTACGCAGTATTTT

J gene: TRBJ2-2
D gene: -
clone size: -
V gene: TRBV27
CDR3 protein: CASSVRGQVTGELFF
CDR3 DNA: TGTGCCAGCAGTGTAAGGGGTCAGGTCACCGGGGAGCTGTTTTTT

J gene: TRBJ1-1
D gene: TRBD1
clone size: -
V gene: TRBV28
CDR3 protein: CASRRDRGSLNTEAFF
CDR3 DNA: TGTGCCAGCAGGAGGGACAGGGGTTCCCTTAACACTGAAGCTTTCTTT

J gene: TRBJ1-1
D gene: -
clone size: few
V gene: TRBV28
CDR3 protein: CASSLTGIMNTEAFF
CDR3 DNA: TGTGCCAGCAGTTTAACGGGTATAATGAACACTGAAGCTTTCTTT

J gene: TRBJ1-1
D gene: -
clone size: -
V gene: TRBV7-9
CDR3 protein: CASRHPGSGNTEAFF
CDR3 DNA: TGTGCCAGCAGACACCCAGGGTCCGGGAACACTGAAGCTTTCTTT

J gene: TRBJ2-5
D gene: TRBD2
clone size: -
V gene: TRBV29-1
CDR3 protein: CSVVPQRGLLIETQYF
CDR3 DNA: TGCAGCGTTGTCCCCCAGCGGGGGCTTTTGATTGAGACCCAGTACTTC

J gene: TRBJ2-6
D gene: -
clone size: -
V gene: TRBV9
CDR3 protein: CASSPDSSGANVLTF
CDR3 DNA: TGTGCCAGCAGCCCTGACAGCTCTGGGGCCAACGTCCTGACTTTC

J gene: TRBJ1-2
D gene: -
clone size: -
V gene: TRBV10-3
CDR3 protein: CAISESGTEAPEGYTF
CDR3 DNA: TGTGCCATCAGTGAGTCCGGGACGGAGGCCCCTGAGGGCTACACCTTC

J gene: TRBJ2-5
D gene: TRBD1
clone size: -
V gene: TRBV5-6
CDR3 protein: CASSLGTGEYF
CDR3 DNA: TGTGCCAGCAGCTTGGGAACAGGGGAGTACTTC

J gene: TRBJ1-1
D gene: -
clone size: few
V gene: TRBV7-9
CDR3 protein: CASRNPADTEAFF
CDR3 DNA: TGTGCCAGCAGGAATCCCGCAGACACTGAAGCTTTCTTT

J gene: TRBJ2-7
D gene: -
clone size: -
V gene: TRBV5-1
CDR3 protein: CASSFDPSYEQYF
CDR3 DNA: TGCGCCAGCAGCTTTGACCCTTCCTACGAGCAGTACTTC

J gene: TRBJ2-3
D gene: -
clone size: -
V gene: TRBV7-9
CDR3 protein: CASSDWVERDTQYF
CDR3 DNA: TGTGCCAGCAGCGATTGGGTAGAGAGAGATACGCAGTATTTT

J gene: TRBJ2-7
D gene: TRBD1
clone size: -
V gene: TRBV4-1
CDR3 protein: CASSQDLRTGGYEQYF
CDR3 DNA: TGCGCCAGCAGCCAAGATCTTAGAACAGGGGGATACGAGCAGTACTTC

J gene: TRBJ1-2
D gene: -
clone size: -
V gene: TRBV19
CDR3 protein: CASKRPLGDGYTF
CDR3 DNA: TGTGCCAGTAAGAGACCCCTAGGGGATGGCTACACCTTC

J gene: TRBJ1-1
D gene: -
clone size: few
V gene: TRBV30
CDR3 protein: CAWAPSDLEAFF
CDR3 DNA: TGTGCCTGGGCACCGTCGGATCTGGAAGCTTTCTTT

J gene: TRBJ2-7
D gene: TRBD2
clone size: -
V gene: TRBV15
CDR3 protein: CATSRVGTSGDEQYF
CDR3 DNA: TGTGCCACCAGCAGAGTAGGGACTAGCGGGGATGAGCAGTACTTC

J gene: TRBJ1-6
D gene: TRBD1
clone size: few
V gene: TRBV7-2
CDR3 protein: CASRDRDRYNSPLHF
CDR3 DNA: TGTGCCAGCAGGGACCGGGACAGATATAATTCACCCCTCCACTTT

J gene: TRBJ2-1
D gene: TRBD2
clone size: -
V gene: TRBV4-2
CDR3 protein: CASSQDSGGSYNEQFF
CDR3 DNA: TGTGCCAGCAGCCAAGACTCGGGGGGATCCTACAATGAGCAGTTCTTC